The following is a T cell receptor (beta chain) sequence with its context. The method was immunoSEQ multiplex PCR; TCRdb's version includes in-frame clones alone and lacks a portion of them. The sample includes roughly 15,000 clones, roughly 78% seen only once; the top ten take about 26%. The CDR3 runs to 13 residues. The J segment lost 4 bases and the V segment lost 5 bases, leaving 3 bases of the junction unmatched. In germline, CDR1 is MNHEY, CDR2 SMNVEV (reference sequence). The sample is drawn from a study of OX40 agonist ivuxolimab in advanced cancers. At the level of the study: Six ivuxolimab dose levels, 0.01 to 10 mg/kg, were given intravenously every 2 weeks.

This receptor was obtained from an adult with an advanced solid tumor such as melanoma, head and neck, liver or kidney cancer. V gene TRBV27 combines with J gene TRBJ2-7; 9 bases agree with TRBD1. The material was CD4+ or CD8+ T cells sorted from blood, obtained in a trial of the OX40 agonist ivuxolimab. CDR3 nucleotide sequence: TGTGCCAGCAGTCCCGGGACAGGGTACGAGCAGTACTTC. Protein: CASSPGTGYEQYF.